The 11 T cell receptor beta chains in this list originate from one sample, sequenced in a study of PD-1 blockade in mismatch repair-deficient tumors. The repertoire was sequenced with immunoSEQ multiplex PCR; TCRdb's copy has only in-frame clones and lacks some. This sample carries roughly 130,000 clones, 88% of them seen once, and the ten largest clones take about 11%. The sequencing used peripheral blood, collected roughly 67 weeks after starting pembrolizumab. The receptors originated from an adult with mismatch repair-deficient cancer.

The genes are TRBV6-5 and TRBJ2-7, with D possibly matching TRBD2 (5 bases). Germline V gene lookup returns CDR1 MNHEY and CDR2 SVGAGI. V was trimmed by 1 base and J by 2 bases, leaving 12 bases between them. The CDR3 is 15 residues long. The chain's CDR3 is CASSYLVGAAYEQYF. CDR3 in DNA: TGTGCCAGCAGTTACTTGGTGGGAGCAGCCTACGAGCAGTACTTC.

The chain links TRBV4-1 to TRBJ2-5; D is possibly TRBD2 (5 bases). The length of the CDR3 is 13 residues. The germline CDR1 and CDR2 sequences are MGHRA and YSYEKL. V lost 4 bases to trimming and J lost 5 bases, with 11 bases between them. The CDR3: CASSPVTKETQYF. The CDR3 DNA sequence: TGCGCCAGCAGCCCCGTGACTAAGGAGACCCAGTACTTC.

The gene calls are TRBV21-1 and TRBJ1-2; the table's D gene call, TRBD1, was not cross checked with the DNA. TRBV21-1 is an annotated pseudogene. The CDR3 loop spans 15 amino acids. The CDR3 bases are TGTGCCAGCAGCAAAGAGGGGGTCCAGGGGGCTTTCTACACCTTC. It yields the protein CASSKEGVQGAFYTF.

The chain couples TRBV5-6 to TRBJ2-2; possible D gene TRBD2, 6 bases. Trimming stripped 0 bases from V and 5 bases from J, with 14 bases between. The CDR3 runs 16 residues. CDR1 is SGHDT, CDR2 YYEEEE, per germline. Here the CDR3 DNA reads TGTGCCAGCAGCTTGGGTCCGGGGGTGTTGACCGGGGAGCTGTTTTTT. The encoded protein is CASSLGPGVLTGELFF.

The V gene is TRBV30, the J gene TRBJ1-1, with TRBD1 as a possible D gene (6 bases). The V end lost 0 bases, the J end lost 6 bases, and 8 bases lay between the germline ends. The CDR3 is 12 amino acids. CDR1 and CDR2 from the germline V gene are GTSNPN and SVGIG (reference sequence). As DNA, the CDR3 is TGTGCCTGGAGTGTAGGGGGTCCTGAAGCTTTCTTT. Translated: CAWSVGGPEAFF.

V gene TRBV30 combines with J gene TRBJ2-1; the D is unclear. CDR3 length: 12 residues. Deletions cut 3 bases from V and 0 bases from J, with 3 bases between. The germline gives CDR1 GTSNPN, CDR2 SVGIG (reference sequence). In DNA form, the CDR3 reads TGTGCCTGGAGCGGCTCCTACAATGAGCAGTTCTTC. The encoded protein is CAWSGSYNEQFF.

As DNA, the CDR3 is TGTGCCAGCTCACCACCTTCTCCGAGGACATCTGACGAGCAGTACTTC. Protein: CASSPPSPRTSDEQYF. The rearrangement uses TRBV18 and TRBJ2-7; possible D gene TRBD1, 5 bases. Trimming took 0 bases from V and 5 from J, leaving 17 bases between them. The length of the CDR3 is 16 residues. Germline V gene lookup returns CDR1 KGHSH and CDR2 LQKENI.

The chain carries TRBV4-1 and TRBJ2-3, with no clear D. The CDR3 extends over 13 amino acids. Between the trimmed V and J ends, which lost 1 base and 2 bases, there was a span of 4 bases. In germline, CDR1 is MGHRA, CDR2 YSYEKL. This chain's CDR3 is CASSQAFTDTQYF. CDR3 sequence (DNA): TGCGCCAGCAGCCAAGCCTTCACAGATACGCAGTATTTT.

The V and J genes are TRBV29-1 and TRBJ2-5; tentative D call: TRBD1 (6 bases). V lost 5 bases to trimming and J lost 5 bases, with 21 bases between them. This CDR3 has 15 residues. The germline gives CDR1 SQVTM, CDR2 ANQGSEA. The CDR3 coding sequence is TGCAGCGTTCGTTACGATGTGGGGGCGTGGGAGACCCAGTACTTC. It is translated as CSVRYDVGAWETQYF.

The CDR3 nucleotides are TGTGCCAGTAGTAAGGAATACAATGAGCAGTTCTTC. Translating it yields CASSKEYNEQFF. J is TRBJ2-1 and V is TRBV19; D is unresolved. Germline V gives CDR1 LNHDA, CDR2 SQIVND (reference sequence). The CDR3 contains 12 residues. V was shortened by 4 bases and J by 4 bases, with 5 bases between the two germline ends.

This chain uses TRBV29-1 with TRBJ2-7; 7 positions match TRBD1. The junction had 12 bases not matched to a gene; V was cut back by 6 bases and J by 1 base. The germline gives CDR1 SQVTM, CDR2 ANQGSEA. The CDR3 covers 15 residues. The CDR3: CSVRSPRDRSYEQYF. The CDR3 DNA sequence: TGCAGCGTGCGAAGCCCACGGGACAGATCCTACGAGCAGTACTTC.